Presented here are 29 T cell receptor beta chains from one specimen sequenced in a study of cytomegalovirus exposure and HLA in healthy donors. Profiling relied on immunoSEQ multiplex PCR, and the TCRdb table lists in-frame clones only, not all of them. This sample carries about 360,000 clones, 86% of them seen once, and the ten largest clones take 0.8% to 0.85%. The source material was PBMCs. The source is a woman between 18 and 29 years old in good health and CMV-seronegative.

V gene TRBV11-3 combines with J gene TRBJ2-1; D call uncertain. This CDR3 has 13 amino acids. Germline-derived CDR1 and CDR2 are SGHNT and YENEEA. V was shortened by 2 bases and J by 6 bases, with 8 bases between the two germline ends. The DNA for the CDR3 is TGTGCCAGCAGCTTAACGCACTTCAATGAGCAGTTCTTC. This gives the protein CASSLTHFNEQFF.

In DNA form, the CDR3 reads TGCGCCAGCAGCCAAGATGGGTGGAGTTCGAACACTGAAGCTTTCTTT. Protein: CASSQDGWSSNTEAFF. The gene calls are TRBV4-1 and TRBJ1-1; the D is unclear. Per germline, CDR1 MGHRA and CDR2 YSYEKL. V lost 0 bases to trimming and J lost 1 base, with 12 bases between them. This CDR3 region has 16 residues.

This rearrangement joins TRBV11-3 to TRBJ2-1; TRBD1 agrees at 7 bases. The V gene end was trimmed by 5 bases and the J gene end by 9 bases; junction bases not matched to a gene: 10. CDR1 and CDR2 from the germline V gene are SGHNT and YENEEA. This CDR3 has 14 residues. This chain's CDR3 is CASSPLDRIPEQFF. CDR3 DNA: TGTGCCAGCAGCCCTCTGGACAGGATCCCTGAGCAGTTCTTC.

The CDR3 nucleotides read TGTGCCAGCAGCCAAGTAGGGGGGGACTATGGCTACACCTTC. Residues: CASSQVGGDYGYTF. This chain uses TRBV4-2 with TRBJ1-2; possibly TRBD1 for D (6 bases). V shed 1 base and J shed 3 bases, with 9 bases lying between them. The CDR3 totals 14 residues. Per the germline V gene, CDR1 is LGHNA and CDR2 is YNFKEQ.

The chain uses TRBV6-4 and TRBJ1-1; 10 bases match TRBD1. With 0 bases clipped from V and 4 bases from J, the junction kept 14 bases outside the gene matches. The germline CDR1 and CDR2 sequences are MRHNA and SNTAGT. CDR3 length: 19 residues. The CDR3 DNA follows: TGTGCCAGCAGTGACTCGAAGGCGGACAGGGGGGAGGAGGGCACTGAAGCTTTCTTT. This encodes CASSDSKADRGEEGTEAFF.

The gene calls are TRBV7-8 and TRBJ2-7; 12 bases line up with TRBD2. The CDR3 runs 16 residues. Germline-derived CDR1 and CDR2 are SGHVS and FQNEAQ. Trimming cost V 4 bases and J 5 bases; bases outside gene matches: 9. CDR3: CASSSASTSGGNEQYF. The CDR3 DNA is TGTGCCAGCAGCTCCGCCTCGACTAGCGGGGGAAACGAGCAGTACTTC.

The chain employs TRBV7-2 and TRBJ1-2, with D hard to call. Trimming removed 3 bases at V and 1 base at J, with 6 bases between. The CDR3 has 13 residues. Looked up from germline, CDR1 is SGHTA and CDR2 is FQGNSA. CDR3 sequence: CASSFGLNYGYTF. CDR3 coding DNA: TGTGCCAGCAGCTTCGGACTTAACTATGGCTACACCTTC.

V and J are TRBV28 and TRBJ1-2; 9 bases map to TRBD1. V shed 4 bases and J 2 bases; nucleotides not matched to a gene: 8. Germline CDR1 and CDR2: MDHEN and SYDVKM. This CDR3 has 16 amino acids. The DNA for the CDR3 is TGTGCCAGCAGTTGGACCTGGGACAGGGCCAACTATGGCTACACCTTC. Its protein is CASSWTWDRANYGYTF.

V and J are TRBV19 and TRBJ2-7; 7 nucleotides agree with TRBD2. The length of the CDR3 is 15 residues. From germline, CDR1 is LNHDA and CDR2 SQIVND (reference sequence). Losses at the gene ends were 5 bases for V and 7 bases for J; bases not matched to a gene: 14. CDR3 in DNA: TGTGCCAGTAGTTCCCGGGACGCCGGGGGGAGAGAGCAGTACTTC. Translated: CASSSRDAGGREQYF.

V usage is TRBV5-1 and J usage is TRBJ2-7; D ambiguous. The V gene's germline CDR1 is SGHRS and CDR2 YFSETQ. The V end lost 4 bases, the J end lost 3 bases, and 11 bases lay between the germline ends. The CDR3 length is 13 residues. In DNA form, the CDR3 reads TGCGCCAGCAGCCAGTACACGGGCTACGAGCAGTACTTC. Translated, it gives CASSQYTGYEQYF.

This rearrangement joins TRBV28 to TRBJ2-5; 8 nucleotides align to TRBD2. Germline lookup yields CDR1 MDHEN and CDR2 SYDVKM. With 3 bases clipped from V and 2 bases from J, the junction kept 8 bases outside the gene matches. The CDR3 is made up of 16 amino acids. The CDR3 DNA reads TGTGCCAGCAGTTTTTGGGGACTAGGGGGACAAGAGACCCAGTACTTC. Its protein is CASSFWGLGGQETQYF.

The chain couples TRBV10-1 to TRBJ2-3; 7 nucleotides align to TRBD2. Trimming cost V 0 bases and J 4 bases; bases outside gene matches: 4. Germline CDR1 reads WNHNN; CDR2 reads SYGVQD (reference sequence). The CDR3 length is 15 residues. CDR3 sequence: CASSESGRAADTQYF. CDR3 nucleotide sequence: TGCGCCAGCAGTGAGTCGGGGAGGGCCGCAGATACGCAGTATTTT.

This clone was detected a few times. The V call is TRBV12-5, the J call TRBJ2-3; 14 nucleotides match TRBD2. With V trimmed by 4 bases and J by 0 bases, 9 bases remained unmatched. In germline, CDR1 is LGHNT, CDR2 FRNRAP. The CDR3 contains 19 residues. The CDR3: CASGSLPGLAGESTDTQYF. The CDR3 DNA reads TGTGCTAGTGGTTCGTTGCCGGGACTAGCGGGAGAAAGCACAGATACGCAGTATTTT.

This chain joins TRBV18 and TRBJ1-3; 10 bases are a match to TRBD1. This CDR3 has 17 residues. Trimming cost V 3 bases and J 4 bases; bases outside gene matches: 9. Germline V gene lookup returns CDR1 KGHSH and CDR2 LQKENI. The CDR3 nucleotides are TGTGCCAGCTCACCCTCCGGGACAGGGGTCGGCGGAAACACCATATATTTT. Amino acid sequence: CASSPSGTGVGGNTIYF. The complete variable domain, with remaining parts taken from reference TRBV18 and TRBJ1-3, reads NAGVMQNPRHLVRRRGQEARLRCSPMKGHSHVYWYRQLPEEGLKFMVYLQKENIIDESGMPKERFSAEFPKEGPSILRIQQVVRGDSAAYFCASSPSGTGVGGNTIYFGEGSWLTVV.

The chain combines TRBV11-2 with TRBJ2-7; 9 bases are shared with TRBD2. With 1 base clipped from V and 3 bases from J, the junction kept 4 bases outside the gene matches. Germline CDR1 reads SGHAT; CDR2 reads FQNNGV. This CDR3 region has 15 residues. DNA of the CDR3: TGTGCCAGCAGCTTAGGGCGGGAGGGGTACTACGAGCAGTACTTC. Translation: CASSLGREGYYEQYF. Based on the CDR3 plus reference TRBV11-2 and TRBJ2-7, the full variable domain is EAGVAQSPRYKIIEKRQSVAFWCNPISGHATLYWYQQILGQGPKLLIQFQNNGVVDDSQLPKDRFSAERLKGVDSTLKIQPAKLEDSAVYLCASSLGREGYYEQYFGPGTRLTVT.

The chain has TRBV6-1 and TRBJ1-4, with 7 bases lining up with TRBD1. This CDR3 is 16 amino acids long. The germline CDR1 and CDR2 sequences are MNHNS and SASEGT. V lost 4 bases and J lost 1; bases outside the gene matches: 6. The CDR3 spells CASSVFRQGTNEKLFF. CDR3 nucleotide sequence: TGTGCCAGCAGTGTTTTTCGACAGGGAACTAATGAAAAACTGTTTTTT.

V and J are TRBV7-2 and TRBJ1-2; D is unclear. The length of the CDR3 is 13 residues. Trimming cost V 4 bases and J 1 base, with 7 bases left between them. CDR1 is SGHTA, CDR2 FQGNSA, per germline. CDR3 DNA sequence: TGTGCCAGCAGCTCCCAGTTTAACTATGGCTACACCTTC. Its translation is CASSSQFNYGYTF.

This sequence joins TRBV27 and TRBJ1-5, with a tentative D call TRBD1 (5 bases). Germline V gene data show CDR1 as MNHEY and CDR2 as SMNVEV (reference sequence). Trimming shortened V by 2 bases and J by 7 bases, and 12 bases separated the two germline ends. There are 14 residues in the CDR3. The CDR3 coding sequence is TGTGCCAGCAGTTTACAGGGTCCATGGCAGCCCCAGCATTTT. Its protein product is CASSLQGPWQPQHF.

In its sample, this clone was seen a few times. The chain employs TRBV21-1 and TRBJ1-6. TRBV21-1 has pseudogene status. The CDR3 has 16 residues. This CDR3 is CASTPSWSSYNSPLHF. The CDR3 DNA is TGTGCCAGCACGCCTAGTTGGAGCTCCTATAATTCACCCCTCCACTTT.

The rearrangement joins TRBV27 to TRBJ2-7; 11 bases match TRBD1. Per germline, CDR1 MNHEY and CDR2 SMNVEV (reference sequence). The trim removed 6 bases at V and 0 bases at J, leaving 10 bases unmatched. The CDR3 is 17 residues long. CDR3 sequence reads: CASSPGQGVTFSYEQYF. The CDR3 nucleotides read TGTGCCAGCAGCCCGGGACAGGGGGTAACTTTCTCCTACGAGCAGTACTTC.

This chain connects TRBV6-6 to TRBJ1-5, with 8 bases aligning to TRBD1. Germline CDR1 and CDR2: MNHNY and SVGAGI (reference sequence). CDR3 length: 13 residues. V was clipped by 9 bases and J by 9 bases; unmatched bases: 10. The CDR3 region has the DNA TGTGCCAGTTCGGACAGGGAGAGACTGCCCCAGCATTTT. Translating gives CASSDRERLPQHF.

The J gene is TRBJ2-6, the V gene TRBV5-1; TRBD1 aligns across 9 bases. J gave up 0 bases and V 1 base, and 5 bases lay outside the gene matches. Germline V gene data show CDR1 as SGHRS and CDR2 as YFSETQ. The CDR3 contains 18 residues. CDR3: CASSLWGQGASGANVLTF. CDR3 nucleotides: TGCGCCAGCAGCTTGTGGGGACAGGGTGCCTCTGGGGCCAACGTCCTGACTTTC.

The CDR3 reads CASNNGQTAYEQYF. The CDR3 nucleotides read TGTGCCAGCAACAACGGACAGACGGCCTACGAGCAGTACTTC. The V call is TRBV5-4, the J call TRBJ2-7; D possibly corresponds to TRBD1 (6 bases). V dropped 6 bases and J dropped 2 bases, with 15 bases sitting between them. The germline V gene encodes CDR1 SGHNT and CDR2 YYREEE (reference sequence). The CDR3 totals 14 residues.

The chain is built from TRBV14 and TRBJ1-6; D gene uncertain. Trimming removed 0 bases at V and 0 bases at J, with 12 bases between. The CDR3 has 18 residues. Looked up from germline, CDR1 is SGHDN and CDR2 is FVKESK. CDR3 nucleotide sequence: TGTGCCAGCAGCCAAGATCTTGCTCTAGGCTCCTATAATTCACCCCTCCACTTT. Protein sequence: CASSQDLALGSYNSPLHF.

The V and J genes are TRBV6-5 and TRBJ1-4, with 7 bases that match TRBD1. The V segment lost 7 bases and the J segment 8 bases; nucleotides outside the gene matches: 13. Per the germline V gene, CDR1 is MNHEY and CDR2 is SVGAGI. The CDR3 contains 15 residues. The chain's CDR3 is CASTKGAGRGEKLFF. The DNA for the CDR3 is TGTGCCAGCACTAAGGGGGCAGGGCGAGGGGAAAAACTGTTTTTT.

The V and J genes are TRBV28 and TRBJ1-4; 7 bases agree with TRBD1. From germline, CDR1 is MDHEN and CDR2 SYDVKM. CDR3 length equals 18 residues. Trimming took 4 bases from V and 0 from J; bases not matched to a gene: 11. CDR3 nucleotide sequence: TGTGCCAGCAGTTCCGAAAATAAGGGACAGACAACTAATGAAAAACTGTTTTTT. Encoded protein: CASSSENKGQTTNEKLFF.

The CDR3 DNA follows: TGTGCCAGCAGCCAAGATGGGCCGAGGACAGACAACACCGGGGAGCTGTTTTTT. Amino acid sequence: CASSQDGPRTDNTGELFF. The chain uses TRBV14 and TRBJ2-2; weak D call: TRBD1 (6 bases). V dropped 0 bases and J dropped 2 bases, with 16 bases sitting between them. The V gene's germline CDR1 is SGHDN and CDR2 FVKESK. CDR3 length: 18 residues.

V usage is TRBV7-9 and J usage is TRBJ1-2; tentatively, D is TRBD1 (6 bases). The germline gives CDR1 SEHNR, CDR2 FQNEAQ (reference sequence). The CDR3 is 15 amino acids. Trimming removed 5 bases from V and 4 bases from J, with 17 bases in between. DNA of the CDR3: TGTGCCAGCAGCCTCAGGGGCGCGAATATCTATGGCTACACCTTC. Amino acid sequence: CASSLRGANIYGYTF. The complete variable domain, with remaining parts taken from reference TRBV7-9 and TRBJ1-2, reads DTGVSQNPRHKITKRGQNVTFRCDPISEHNRLYWYRQTLGQGPEFLTYFQNEAQLEKSRLLSDRFSAERPKGSFSTLEIQRTEQGDSAMYLCASSLRGANIYGYTFGSGTRLTVV.

This chain joins TRBV7-9 and TRBJ2-1; a weak D match, TRBD2 (5 bases). The V and J ends lost 5 bases and 5 bases respectively, with 13 bases between them. The germline CDR1 and CDR2 sequences are SEHNR and FQNEAQ (reference sequence). This CDR3 is built from 14 residues. The DNA for the CDR3 is TGTGCCAGCAGCACGGGAATGAGTCACAATGAGCAGTTCTTC. It translates to CASSTGMSHNEQFF.